A selection of T cell receptor beta chains follows, all from one sample in a study of cytomegalovirus exposure and HLA in healthy donors. Sequencing was performed with immunoSEQ multiplex PCR; in TCRdb, only in-frame clones are kept and a portion is missing. Among 190,000 or so clones, 84% were seen once, and the ten largest hold approximately 3%. Sequencing was done on a sample of PBMCs. The receptors derive from a woman between 18 and 30 years old in good health and CMV-seropositive. CDR3s include the opening cysteine and the closing phenylalanine or tryptophan. The D gene is left open where the match is weak. A clone size is listed for some rows: how often the clone was seen (once, few, many), or a class if it is expanded.

>TRBJ2-2|TRBV11-1|TRBD1|-
TGTGCCAGCAGGGGACAGGGGAGAAGCACCGGGGAGCTGTTTTTT
CASRGQGRSTGELFF
>TRBJ2-5|TRBV9|-|once
TGTGCCAGCAGCGTAGGTCAGGGCCCTCGGGAGACCCAGTACTTC
CASSVGQGPRETQYF
>TRBJ1-1|TRBV10-1|TRBD1|-
TGCGCCAGCAGTGAGAGTAACAGGGGGCGGGAAACTGAAGCTTTCTTT
CASSESNRGRETEAFF
>TRBJ1-5|TRBV19|TRBD1|-
TGTGCCAGTAGGAATCCGGGACAGGGGGCTCAGCCCCAGCATTTT
CASRNPGQGAQPQHF
>TRBJ2-1|TRBV9|TRBD2|-
TGTGCCAGCAGCGTAGGCGGGGGGGCCTATGAGCAGTTCTTC
CASSVGGGAYEQFF
>TRBJ2-7|TRBV29-1|-|-
TGCAGCGTTGAAATGGCAGGGGCCTACGAGCAGTACTTC
CSVEMAGAYEQYF
>TRBJ1-5|TRBV19|-|-
TGTGCCAGTAGTGACGAACAGGTTAGCAATCAGCCCCAGCATTTT
CASSDEQVSNQPQHF
>TRBJ2-3|TRBV6-5|TRBD1|-
TGTGCCAGCAGCCCCGGGACAGTAGGATTAACGCAGTATTTT
CASSPGTVGLTQYF
>TRBJ2-1|TRBV2|TRBD2|-
TGTGCCAGCACGTCCCAGCGGGAAACCTACAATGAGCAGTTCTTC
CASTSQRETYNEQFF
>TRBJ2-7|TRBV5-6|TRBD1|-
TGTGCCAGCAGCTTCCCAGGGGGCTCCTACGAGCAGTACTTC
CASSFPGGSYEQYF
>TRBJ1-2|TRBV6-5|-|-
TGTGCCAGCAGTCGCGCCGGGGCTAACTATGGCTACACCTTC
CASSRAGANYGYTF
>TRBJ2-1|TRBV5-1|-|-
TGCGCCAGCAGCCAAGGGGGGGGAGGCAATGAGCAGTTCTTC
CASSQGGGGNEQFF
>TRBJ2-5|TRBV2|TRBD1|few
TGTGCCAGCCCGGTCCCGGGACAGGGAATAGAGACCCAGTACTTC
CASPVPGQGIETQYF
>TRBJ2-1|TRBV2|-|-
TGTGCCAGCACGGAAGGGACACGCAATGAGCAGTTCTTC
CASTEGTRNEQFF
>TRBJ1-4|TRBV13|-|-
TGTGCCAGCAGCTTAGGCCAGGGGCTAACTAATGAAAAACTGTTTTTT
CASSLGQGLTNEKLFF
>TRBJ2-2|TRBV28|-|-
TGTGCCAGCAGTTTGGGGGAGCGGGACACCGGGGAGCTGTTTTTT
CASSLGERDTGELFF
>TRBJ1-3|TRBV6-5|-|-
TGTGCCAGCAGTCCTGGGTCCCTGGAGGGAAACACCATATATTTT
CASSPGSLEGNTIYF
>TRBJ2-7|TRBV5-4|TRBD1|-
TGTGCCAGCAGCTTGACCGGGACAGGCTTATCCTACGAGCAGTACTTC
CASSLTGTGLSYEQYF
>TRBJ2-1|TRBV15|TRBD2|-
TGTGCCACCAGCAAGACGGGGGGTGAGCAGTTCTTC
CATSKTGGEQFF
>TRBJ1-2|TRBV7-2|TRBD1|-
TGTGCCAGCAGGACGCGGGACAGGGTCGATGGCTACACCTTC
CASRTRDRVDGYTF
>TRBJ1-1|TRBV28|-|-
TGTGCCAGCAGGGCAAGACAGTGGAACACTGAAGCTTTCTTT
CASRARQWNTEAFF
>TRBJ1-1|TRBV5-1|-|-
TGCGCCAGCAGGGTAGGGACATCCCAAGCTTTCTTT
CASRVGTSQAFF
>TRBJ2-7|TRBV25-1|TRBD1|-
TGTGCCAGCAGTGCTCCGGGACAGCTTAGTTACGAGCAGTACTTC
CASSAPGQLSYEQYF
>TRBJ1-4|TRBV19|-|-
TGTGCCAGTACCCCAAGGGGAAACAATGAAAAACTGTTTTTT
CASTPRGNNEKLFF
>TRBJ1-3|TRBV5-1|TRBD1|-
TGCGCCAGCAGCCAAGGCCCGACAGGGGTAGGAAACACCATATATTTT
CASSQGPTGVGNTIYF
>TRBJ2-1|TRBV6-1|TRBD2|-
TGTGCCAGCAGTGACGGGGGGGCGGAAGTGAATGAGCAGTTCTTC
CASSDGGAEVNEQFF
>TRBJ1-5|TRBV2|TRBD1|-
TGTGCCAGCAGCGCGGGACAGTCCGGCAATCAGCCCCAGCATTTT
CASSAGQSGNQPQHF
>TRBJ2-7|TRBV5-4|TRBD2|-
TGTGCCAGCAGCACTAGCGGGGATACCTACGAGCAGTACTTC
CASSTSGDTYEQYF
>TRBJ1-2|TRBV7-8|-|-
TGTGCCAGCAGCTTACGGCGGGGCAATAACTATGGCTACACCTTC
CASSLRRGNNYGYTF
>TRBJ2-1|TRBV12-5|TRBD1|-
TGTGCTAGTGGCCAGGGGGACCGGCTTGAGCAGTTCTTC
CASGQGDRLEQFF
>TRBJ2-5|TRBV2|-|-
TGTGCCAGCAGTGAAGGACGGGGCCAAGAGACCCAGTACTTC
CASSEGRGQETQYF
>TRBJ2-7|TRBV7-2|TRBD2|-
TGTGCCAGCAGCTCATCCGAGCGGGGCCAATACGAGCAGTACTTC
CASSSSERGQYEQYF
>TRBJ1-1|TRBV7-6|-|-
TGTGCCAGCAGCTTAGGTTTACAGGCCTCCACTGAAGCTTTCTTT
CASSLGLQASTEAFF
>TRBJ1-1|TRBV19|-|-
TGTGCCAGTAGTATAGATAGAGAAGTGATCGACACTGAAGCTTTCTTT
CASSIDREVIDTEAFF
>TRBJ2-7|TRBV6-6|TRBD1|-
TGTGCCAGCAGAGACAGGGAATGGAGCGAGCAGTACTTC
CASRDREWSEQYF
>TRBJ1-2|TRBV7-9|-|-
TGTGCCAGCAGCCTCTACGGGGGTGACGGCTATGGCTACACCTTC
CASSLYGGDGYGYTF